The entry that follows covers one TCR beta chain sequence. The antigen is unknown. This sample was included in a study of PD-1 blockade in classical Hodgkin lymphoma. Study results and limitations: Patients newly diagnosed and complete responders had comparable baseline diversity. TCR diversity in CD4+, not CD8+, cells rose significantly by C4D1.

This table comes from immunoSEQ multiplex PCR, and its TCRdb copy is limited to in-frame clones, with some not included. The table has 8,500 to 13,000 clones, approximately 81% seen once. Time point here: cycle 4 day 1 (C4D1), after more than 5 weeks of nivolumab. Relapse was seen in all patients after autologous stem cell transplantation, and brentuximab vedotin exposure was variable. Magnetic negative selection was used to purify CD4+ T cells from thawed PBMCs. The CDR3 totals 13 residues. Trimming left V 5 bases short and J 3 bases short, with 9 bases between. Germline loops: CDR1 SGHTA, CDR2 FQGNSA.

Sequencing was performed on CD4+ T cells from blood, taken before the fourth cycle of nivolumab. The gene calls are TRBV7-2 and TRBJ2-3; no definite D call. This TCR derives from a human donor with classical Hodgkin lymphoma. In nucleotides, the CDR3 is TGTGCCAGCAGCCCCCGCCGGACAGATACGCAGTATTTT. Its translation: CASSPRRTDTQYF.